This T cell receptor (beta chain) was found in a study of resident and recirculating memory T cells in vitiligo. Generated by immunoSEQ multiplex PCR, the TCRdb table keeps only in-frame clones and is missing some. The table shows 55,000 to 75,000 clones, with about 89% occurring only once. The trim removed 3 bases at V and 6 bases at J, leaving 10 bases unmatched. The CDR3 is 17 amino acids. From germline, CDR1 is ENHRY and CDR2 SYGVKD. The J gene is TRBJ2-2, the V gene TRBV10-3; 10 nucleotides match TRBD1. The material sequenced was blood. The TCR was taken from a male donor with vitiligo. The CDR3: CAISEEGQGFGAGELFF. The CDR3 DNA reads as TGTGCCATCAGTGAAGAGGGACAGGGGTTTGGGGCCGGGGAGCTGTTTTTT.